Presented here are 25 T cell receptor beta chains from one specimen sequenced in a study of blood T cells in healthy people across ages. A second PCR of roughly 7 to 11 cycles used a sample-barcoded 5' primer and a J-beta primer mix. TCRdb analysed the 5' RACE reads with MiXCR anew, one entry per CDR3 protein. The table shows fewer than 2 million distinct CDR3 sequences, with roughly two fifths occurring only once. Sequenced input: blood. The receptors shown here come from a human donor in good health.

A few counts support this clonotype. V usage is TRBV28 and J usage is TRBJ2-4, with 7 positions matching TRBD1. Near its end, the DNA agrees better with TRBJ2-7, so the J call may be wrong. CDR3 size: 15 residues. Germline V gene data show CDR1 as MDHEN and CDR2 as SYDVKM. The CDR3 loop reads CASNSRGRSSNEQYF. The CDR3 coding sequence is TGTGCCAGCAACAGCAGGGGGAGATCATCGAACGAGCAGTACTTC.

The J gene is TRBJ2-1, the V gene TRBV30; unclear D gene. CDR1 and CDR2 (germline): GTSNPN, SVGIG (reference sequence). V lost 5 bases and J 1 base, leaving 15 bases between the germline ends. CDR3 length: 15 residues. CDR3 DNA: TGTGCCTGGGGCTCGGCCCTGAGGTCCTACAATGAGCAGTTCTTC. This sequence encodes CAWGSALRSYNEQFF.

This chain connects TRBV29-1 to TRBJ2-3; 9 bases map to TRBD2. V gave up 4 bases and J gave up 3 bases; unmatched junction bases: 5. Looked up from germline, CDR1 is SQVTM and CDR2 is ANQGSEA. The CDR3 runs to 14 residues. The CDR3 loop is CSVGPLAGTDTQYF. The CDR3 bases are TGCAGCGTTGGGCCGCTAGCGGGAACAGATACGCAGTATTTT.

The chain combines TRBV20-1 with TRBJ2-5; no reliable D call. The CDR3 covers 15 residues. Germline values: CDR1 DFQATT, CDR2 SNEGSKA (reference sequence). V shed 6 bases and J shed 4 bases, with 21 bases lying between them. CDR3 bases: TGCAGTGCCCCAACCGTGGGGATTCAAATAGAGACCCAGTACTTC. Translated: CSAPTVGIQIETQYF.

The chain carries TRBV29-1 and TRBJ2-7, with D possibly being TRBD1 (6 bases). Germline assignment: CDR1 SQVTM and CDR2 ANQGSEA. The CDR3 spans 13 residues. The ends were cut back, 4 bases at V and 5 bases at J, with 15 bases in the middle. The CDR3 coding sequence is TGCAGCGTTGGGCTCCGACAGGCCAACGAGCAGTACTTC. This encodes CSVGLRQANEQYF.

With respect to this clonotype: Sequence at one end of the junction differs from germline and may be a read error. The CDR3 sequence: CASSLVSTPETQYF. The DNA for the CDR3 is TGTGCCAGCAGCTTGGTGAGCACCCCGGAGACCCAGTACTTT. J is TRBJ2-5 and V is TRBV5-6; the D is unclear. Germline V gene data show CDR1 as SGHDT and CDR2 as YYEEEE. The CDR3 totals 14 residues.

The chain combines TRBV9 with TRBJ2-2, with TRBD2 as a possible D gene (7 bases). This CDR3 spans 15 amino acids. Trimming took off 0 bases at V and 5 bases at J, with 11 bases between the two ends. Germline V lookup: CDR1 SGDLS, CDR2 YYNGEE. In DNA form, the CDR3 reads TGTGCCAGCAGCGTAGCGGGGGGCAAAACCGGGGAGCTGTTTTTT. This gives the protein CASSVAGGKTGELFF.

A few counts support this clonotype. For the CDR3, the DNA is TGTGCCAGCAGTTCGTCGTGGACGAACACTGAAGCTTTCTTT. Translating gives CASSSSWTNTEAFF. This chain joins TRBV6-5 and TRBJ1-1, with D unclear. The CDR3 has 14 amino acids. V lost 4 bases to trimming and J lost 1 base, with 10 bases between them. Looked up from germline, CDR1 is MNHEY and CDR2 is SVGAGI.

For this clonotype: Relative to the germline gene, one junction end is altered; a read error may explain this. The V and J genes are TRBV2 and TRBJ2-4; possible D gene TRBD2, 6 bases. The CDR3 has 17 residues. CDR1 is SNHLY and CDR2 is FYNNEI in the germline V gene. CDR3 loop: CPSSEAVLAVAKNIQYF. The CDR3 coding sequence is TGTCCCAGCAGTGAAGCGGTACTAGCTGTAGCCAAAAACATTCAGTACTTC.

V is TRBV7-6 and J is TRBJ1-2; D remains unclear. V was cut by 5 bases and J by 4 bases, with 14 bases left in between. The CDR3 extends over 14 amino acids. CDR1 is SGHVS, CDR2 FNYEAQ, per germline. CDR3 region: CASSPVRQAYGYTF. The CDR3 region has the DNA TGTGCCAGCAGCCCGGTGAGACAAGCCTATGGCTACACCTTC.

The chain employs TRBV10-2 and TRBJ2-3; perhaps D is TRBD1 or TRBD2 (5 bases each). The CDR3 is made up of 12 amino acids. Germline V CDR1 and CDR2: WSHSY, SAAADI. V dropped 8 bases and J dropped 4 bases, with 10 bases sitting between them. The DNA for the CDR3 is TGCGCCAGCGTCGAGGGGCCAGATACGCAGTATTTT. Its translation: CASVEGPDTQYF.

This clonotype turned up a few times. This chain's CDR3 is CSASGRGRYQETQYF. The DNA for the CDR3 is TGCAGTGCTAGTGGGCGGGGGAGGTACCAAGAGACCCAGTACTTC. The chain employs TRBV20-1 and TRBJ2-5, with TRBD2 matching over 7 bases. This CDR3 has 15 residues. Germline V gives CDR1 DFQATT, CDR2 SNEGSKA (reference sequence). The ends lost 3 bases at V and 0 bases at J; junction bases unmatched: 7.

This chain connects TRBV7-2 to TRBJ2-3; 7 nucleotides line up with TRBD2. CDR1 and CDR2 from the germline V gene are SGHTA and FQGNSA. The J segment lost 0 bases and the V segment lost 5 bases, leaving 8 bases of the junction unmatched. CDR3 length: 16 amino acids. The CDR3 region has the DNA TGTGCCAGCAGCCTCAGACGAGCGGGGAGCACAGATACGCAGTATTTT. Its protein is CASSLRRAGSTDTQYF. The full variable domain, completed using reference TRBV7-2 and TRBJ2-3, is GAGVSQSPSNKVTEKGKDVELRCDPISGHTALYWYRQSLGQGLEFLIYFQGNSAPDKSGLPSDRFSAERTGGSVSTLTIQRTQQEDSAVYLCASSLRRAGSTDTQYFGPGTRLTVL.

J is TRBJ2-6 and V is TRBV12-3 or TRBV12-4; perhaps TRBD2 as D (7 bases). There are 15 residues in the CDR3. V lost 10 bases and J 0 bases, leaving 13 bases between the germline ends. CDR3 sequence: CATKGGGSGANVLTF. CDR3 DNA sequence: TGTGCCACTAAAGGGGGGGGCTCTGGGGCCAACGTCCTGACTTTC.

This clonotype was observed a handful of times. The genes are TRBV29-1 and TRBJ2-1; 7 bases are a match to TRBD2. V shed 7 bases and J 8 bases; nucleotides not matched to a gene: 11. This CDR3 comprises 13 residues. From germline, CDR1 is SQVTM and CDR2 ANQGSEA. The CDR3 DNA follows: TGCAGCGCTCTAGACGGGGGGATAGATGAGCAGTTCTTC. Its translation: CSALDGGIDEQFF.

This clonotype was recorded a few times. The chain employs TRBV12-5 and TRBJ2-1; D is perhaps TRBD1 (6 bases). Trimming stripped 5 bases from V and 5 bases from J, with 13 bases between. The CDR3 covers 14 residues. Germline assignment: CDR1 LGHNT and CDR2 FRNRAP. CDR3 in DNA: TGTGCTAGTGGTCCAGGGGAGAGGGACAATGAGCAGTTCTTC. Amino acid sequence: CASGPGERDNEQFF. Supplemented by reference TRBV12-5 and TRBJ2-1, the full variable domain reads DARVTQTPRHKVTEMGQEVTMRCQPILGHNTVFWYRQTMMQGLELLAYFRNRAPLDDSGMPKDRFSAEMPDATLATLKIQPSEPRDSAVYFCASGPGERDNEQFFGPGTRLTVL.

The chain couples TRBV20-1 to TRBJ1-2, with TRBD1 as a possible D gene (6 bases). This CDR3 has 13 amino acids. CDR1 is DFQATT, CDR2 SNEGSKA, per germline (reference sequence). V gave up 5 bases and J gave up 5 bases, with 15 bases separating them. CDR3 sequence (DNA): TGCAGTGCTCTTCGCGGGGGCACATATGGCTACACCTTC. It yields the protein CSALRGGTYGYTF.

V is TRBV6-2 or TRBV6-3 and J is TRBJ1-1, with 7 bases aligning to TRBD1. J gave up 1 base and V 5 bases, and 4 bases lay outside the gene matches. Germline CDR1 MNHEY, CDR2 SVGEGT. CDR3 length equals 14 residues. The CDR3 nucleotides read TGTGCCAGCAGTACGGGACAGTGGAACACTGAAGCTTTCTTT. It specifies CASSTGQWNTEAFF.

The genes are TRBV9 and TRBJ1-2; D possibly corresponds to TRBD1 (5 bases). Germline V lookup: CDR1 SGDLS, CDR2 YYNGEE. The V end lost 0 bases, the J end lost 1 base, and 13 bases lay between the germline ends. This CDR3 spans 16 amino acids. Here the CDR3 DNA reads TGTGCCAGCAGCGTAGCTCGGGCAGGGAGTAACTATGGCTACACCTTC. Translating gives CASSVARAGSNYGYTF.

This clonotype showed up many times. The chain has TRBV4-3 and TRBJ1-1, with D possibly being TRBD1 (5 bases). Germline V gene lookup returns CDR1 LGHNA and CDR2 YSLEER. This CDR3 has 12 amino acids. The ends were cut back, 1 base at V and 11 bases at J, with 11 bases in the middle. The CDR3 sequence: CASSQGGDQAFF. The DNA of the CDR3 is TGCGCCAGCAGCCAAGGAGGGGATCAGGCTTTCTTT.

CDR3 nucleotides: TGTGCCAGCAAGGACAGAGGGGGATATGGCTACACCTTC. Its translation: CASKDRGGYGYTF. The rearrangement uses TRBV7-9 and TRBJ1-2, with D perhaps TRBD1 (6 bases). Germline loops: CDR1 SEHNR, CDR2 FQNEAQ (reference sequence). CDR3 length: 13 amino acids. Trimming took 7 bases from V and 5 from J, leaving 14 bases between them. Complete variable domain (other parts from reference TRBV7-9 and TRBJ1-2): DTGVSQNPRHKITKRGQNVTFRCDPISEHNRLYWYRQTLGQGPEFLTYFQNEAQLEKSRLLSDRFSAERPKGSFSTLEIQRTEQGDSAMYLCASKDRGGYGYTFGSGTRLTVV.

The chain carries TRBV20-1 and TRBJ2-7; 8 bases line up with TRBD2. The CDR3 spans 15 residues. CDR1 is DFQATT, CDR2 SNEGSKA, per germline (reference sequence). Germline trimming cut 6 bases from V and 7 bases from J; bases unmatched to any gene: 17. The CDR3 loop is CSAEAGVASYNEQYF. Written as DNA, the CDR3 is TGCAGTGCCGAAGCGGGGGTCGCCTCCTACAATGAGCAGTACTTC.

The V and J genes are TRBV29-1 and TRBJ1-2, with D possibly TRBD1 on 5 matching bases. Germline loops: CDR1 SQVTM, CDR2 ANQGSEA. Trimming took off 7 bases at V and 8 bases at J, with 20 bases between the two ends. CDR3 length: 13 amino acids. The CDR3 loop is CSAGGEGARGYTF. The CDR3 coding sequence is TGCAGCGCCGGGGGTGAAGGGGCCAGGGGCTACACCTTC. Full variable domain (rest looked up from reference TRBV29-1 and TRBJ1-2): SAVISQKPSRDICQRGTSLTIQCQVDSQVTMMFWYRQQPGQSLTLIATANQGSEATYESGFVIDKFPISRPNLTFSTLTVSNMSPEDSSIYLCSAGGEGARGYTFGSGTRLTVV.

This clonotype was seen a few times. V is TRBV7-2 and J is TRBJ2-5; TRBD2 agrees at 8 bases. Germline V gene lookup returns CDR1 SGHTA and CDR2 FQGNSA. The CDR3 is 18 residues long. V lost 1 base and J lost 0; bases outside the gene matches: 10. The CDR3 DNA sequence: TGTGCCAGCAGCTTAGTACGTTTGGCGGGGGGAAACCAAGAGACCCAGTACTTC. Translating gives CASSLVRLAGGNQETQYF.

The sample holds a few counts of this clonotype. The rearrangement uses TRBV7-8 and TRBJ1-2; D remains ambiguous. Trimming removed 6 bases from V and 2 bases from J, with 13 bases in between. This CDR3 is built from 14 residues. Germline lookup yields CDR1 SGHVS and CDR2 FQNEAQ. The CDR3 here is CASRPATTNYGYTF. The CDR3 region has the DNA TGTGCCAGCAGACCAGCCACCACAAACTATGGCTACACCTTC.